This T cell receptor beta chain was recovered during a study of blood T cells in healthy people across ages. This clonotype was seen only a few times. There are 14 residues in the CDR3. Germline values: CDR1 SGHRS, CDR2 YFSETQ. With a J-beta primer mix and a sample-barcoded 5' primer, a second PCR ran 7 to 11 cycles. TCRdb re-analysed the 5' RACE reads in MiXCR, keeping a single row per CDR3 protein. Among 600,000 or so distinct CDR3 sequences listed, under 25% were seen once. The source is an older man in good health. The chain is built from TRBV5-1 and TRBJ2-5, with 7 positions matching TRBD1. The J call may be mistaken, given a closer DNA end match to TRBJ2-1. The sample consisted of blood. CDR3 bases: TGCGCCAGCAGCACTCAACAGGGGTCTAATGAGCAGTTCTTC. Translation gives CASSTQQGSNEQFF.